Described below is a single T cell receptor beta chain sequence and its context. Other nucleotide sequences from this sample produce the same CDR3. This specimen comes from a study of OX40 agonist ivuxolimab in advanced cancers. Trimming took 1 base from V and 4 from J, leaving 10 bases between them. The germline V gene encodes CDR1 KGHSH and CDR2 LQKENI. The CDR3 loop spans 14 amino acids. Profiling relied on immunoSEQ multiplex PCR, and the TCRdb table lists in-frame clones only, not all of them. The data contain approximately 89,000 clones, around 86% of them singletons. The sample was CD4+ or CD8+ T cells sorted from blood, taken in a trial of the OX40 agonist ivuxolimab. This rearrangement joins TRBV18 to TRBJ1-1; perhaps TRBD1 as D (5 bases). The origin of this receptor is an adult with an advanced solid tumor such as melanoma, head and neck, liver or kidney cancer. CDR3 coding DNA: TGTGCCAGCTCACCACGGGGGTCGGCCACTGAAGCTTTCTTT. Translation: CASSPRGSATEAFF.